Given below is one T cell receptor (beta chain) in context. Its antigen is still unknown. These data originate in a study of blood T cells in healthy people across ages. Study-wide points: Not knowing donor CMV status may have confounded expanded clonotype changes. The study found more naive CD4+ cells and higher diversity in long-lived than aged donors.

Using a J-beta primer mix together with a sample-barcoded 5' primer, a second PCR was run for roughly 7 to 12 cycles. Every cDNA was tagged by a template-switch adaptor with 12 random nucleotides. MiXCR was run by TCRdb on the 5' RACE reads, yielding one entry per CDR3 protein. The data show roughly 1,800,000 distinct CDR3 sequences, about 49% seen once. Sequencing was carried out using blood. This clonotype was sampled from a woman aged 40-49 years in good health.

CDR3 coding DNA: TGTGCCAGCAGCGTAGGGTTCTCTTCCTACAATGAGCAGTTCTTC. As protein: CASSVGFSSYNEQFF. V gene TRBV9 combines with J gene TRBJ2-1, with unresolved D. V lost 0 bases, J lost 1 base, and 8 bases lay in between. The CDR3 runs 15 residues. The germline gives CDR1 SGDLS, CDR2 YYNGEE.